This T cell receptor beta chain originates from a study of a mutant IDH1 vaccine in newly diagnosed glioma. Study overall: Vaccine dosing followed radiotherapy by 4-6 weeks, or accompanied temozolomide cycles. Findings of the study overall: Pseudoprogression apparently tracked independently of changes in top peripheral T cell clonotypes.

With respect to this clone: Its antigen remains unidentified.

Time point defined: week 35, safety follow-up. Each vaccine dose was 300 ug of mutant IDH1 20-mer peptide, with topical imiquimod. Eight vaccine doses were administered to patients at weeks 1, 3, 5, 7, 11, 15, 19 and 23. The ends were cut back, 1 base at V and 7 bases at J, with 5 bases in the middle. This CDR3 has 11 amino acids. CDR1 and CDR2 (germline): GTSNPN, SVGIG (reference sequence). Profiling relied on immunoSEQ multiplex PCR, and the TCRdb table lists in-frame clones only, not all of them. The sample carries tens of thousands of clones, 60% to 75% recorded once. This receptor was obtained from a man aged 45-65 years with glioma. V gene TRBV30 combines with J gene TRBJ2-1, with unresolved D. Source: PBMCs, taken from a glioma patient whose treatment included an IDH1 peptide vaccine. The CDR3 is CAWSGRNEQFF. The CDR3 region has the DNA TGTGCCTGGAGTGGACGGAATGAGCAGTTCTTC.